This TCR beta chain was documented in a study of cytomegalovirus exposure and HLA in healthy donors (dated by TCRdb to the late 2010s). About the investigation overall: According to an earlier analysis of a few hundred of the donors, 150 million to 200 million T cells yielded 117 million unique TCR beta sequences and about 280 Gb of sequence data. The T cell repertoires of 666 subjects were profiled by immunosequencing and related to cytomegalovirus serostatus. The number of typed donors differed by locus: about 629-630 for A, B, C, DRB1 and DQB1; 500 to 550 for DQA1; around 610 for DPA1; and approximately 450 for DPB1. A separate validation cohort of roughly 110 different subjects was used in addition to the 666-subject first cohort. A later analysis re-examined previously published TCR beta repertoires from about 700 donors and added high-resolution HLA genotyping to investigate patterns of TCR occurrence. Every discovery cohort repertoire had been produced on one sequencing platform. Roughly 5 DR-DQ haplotypes were handled as single units for association and clustering, since linkage in the cohort was strong. In the later analysis, no new phenotypic data were used to find candidate immune exposures; instead, reliance was placed on TCR beta sequences and their occurrence across donors. The genetic ancestry cluster associated with self-reported Caucasian donors included 81% of the roughly 410 genotyped donors. Alongside the repertoire data, information on donor age, sex, ethnicity and CMV serostatus was compiled. An earlier analysis of around 580 of the donors used high-throughput TCR beta sequencing to judge whether each TCR beta V gene segment behaved as functional or pseudogenic. Both class I and class II loci were covered by HLA typing, at four-digit resolution. To predict cytomegalovirus infection status, the study combined high-throughput TCR immunosequencing, statistical association of individual TCRs with disease status, and machine learning. The aim of the study was to test whether cataloging public T cell receptors could identify signatures of past pathogen exposure. Approximately 300 gigabases of sequencing data and tens of millions of unique TCR sequences were included in an early release covering 550 to 650 HLA-typed donors. Across some 400 genotyped donors of the cohort, an average of about 240,000 unique TCR beta nucleotide sequences per donor were sequenced, and approximately 17% of those sequences were non-productive. A later genetic analysis used genome-wide SNP genotypes for about three fifths of the 666 donors, treating that subset as a discovery cohort.

The receptor library was made with the immunoSEQ multiplex PCR assay. A mixture of 60 forward primers for TCR Vbeta segments and 13 reverse primers for TCR Jbeta segments was used in the multiplex PCR. The CDR3 region of rearranged TCR beta genes was amplified from genomic DNA by a multiplex PCR assay. The amplified TCR beta libraries were sequenced on the Illumina HiSeq System as 87-base-pair reads. In the authors' own workflow: A later analysis counted 65 million to 90 million unique TCR beta chains across the roughly 700 repertoires, and around 9.9 million of these chains were shared by at least two donors. A nearest-neighbor algorithm error-corrected the raw reads and collapsed the reads into unique sequences, merging closely related sequences to remove PCR and sequencing errors. Alignment of CDR3 sequences to IMGT reference sequences was used to assign V, D and J gene segments. For a sequence to be retained, a match of at least six nucleotides was required to both a V gene segment and a J gene segment. Rearrangements were classified as productive when the CDR3 lacked stop codons and remained in frame with V and J, and all other rearrangements were classified as non-productive. Following IMGT convention, CDR3 was defined as the stretch from the second conserved V-encoded cysteine up to the conserved J-encoded phenylalanine. In an earlier analysis of approximately 500 of the donors, sequences lacking an unambiguous match to a single V gene segment were excluded. An earlier analysis of 587 of the donors classified V segments as functional when productive rearrangements were above 56.7% and as segregating when the standard deviation between donors was above 5%. A statistical classification framework was built for diagnosing cytomegalovirus status from the catalog of TCR beta chain sequences. A later analysis assigned V and J genes by comparing TCR nucleotide sequences with IMGT/GENE-DB human TR gene sequences. In a later analysis, CDR3 sequences and most-parsimonious VDJ recombination scenarios were assigned using the TCRdist pipeline. In a later analysis, every TCR beta chain was defined by the combination of its CDR3 amino acid sequence and its V-gene family, and reads without a unique V-gene family were dropped. To address suspected cross-contamination and a sequencing artifact, a later analysis removed roughly 640 highly shared, low-generation-probability nucleotide sequences. For each public chain, a later analysis derived a clonal expansion index from normalized ranks of inferred template counts within each repertoire. Generation probabilities in a later analysis came from a VDJ recombination model fitted to out-of-frame rearrangements, and those results were checked against IGoR. In a later analysis, TCR-TCR, TCR-HLA and TCR-CMV co-occurrence was scored with hypergeometric tests, and a repertoire-size bias correction was applied to TCR pairs. To estimate false discovery rates, a later analysis permuted the HLA or CMV assignments 20 times. In a later analysis, co-occurring TCRs were grouped using DBSCAN, with TCRdist sequence similarity added in when clustering inside HLA-allele-positive subsets. For co-occurrence clustering, repertoires with fewer than 30,000 or more than 120,000 public chains were excluded, along with 5 or 6 repertoires with anomalous nucleotide sharing. TCRdb stores this immuneACCESS table with in-frame sequences only. Part of the clones is absent; in the studies checked, under half of the shortfall reflects unresolved V genes, and no reason is known for the rest. V, J and clone size derive from that table, while D and trimming were established from the DNA sequence. In this sample the table shows some 160,000 clones, 65% to 85% of which occur a single time. The ten largest account for 6.3% of the sample.

On this clone itself: The specificity of this receptor is unknown. One end of the junction does not line up with germline, which may come from a read error.

In total, 600 or so healthy bone marrow donors made up the cohort. Cohort members were all nominally healthy when sampled, although unrecorded immune exposures were likely present. The donor tested CMV seropositive and was one of the 289 seropositive cohort members. Every donor gave a peripheral blood sample, and the peripheral blood mononuclear cells from that sample were used for TCR beta sequencing. Genomic DNA was extracted from the blood cell samples with the Qiagen DNeasy Blood Extraction Kit. On the study overall, not on this receptor specifically: A later analysis found that HLA-associated TCR beta chains were more clonally expanded and had lower generation probabilities than equally common non-associated chains. CMV serostatus was the only immune exposure information available for the cohort. An earlier analysis of approximately 590 of the donors showed that most TCR beta V segments appeared in productive rearrangements either about 87% or about 30% of the time, which broadly matched IMGT annotations. In a later analysis, the rate of TCR association differed among HLA loci, with DRB1 alleles having the most associated TCRs and HLA-C alleles having the fewest. The cohort was sequenced for TCR beta chains only, and without alpha or paired-chain data the features that could be detected were limited. In the study, some 160 TCR beta chains were listed as associated with cytomegalovirus. According to a later genetic analysis, donors in an Asian-associated ancestry cluster had fewer N-insertions in productive TCRs than the roughly 700-donor mean. In a later analysis, most CMV-associated TCR beta chains were found to appear HLA-restricted, with HLA associations seemingly driven largely by CMV exposure. According to a later analysis, parvovirus B19, influenza, CMV and Epstein-Barr virus appeared linked to several top co-occurrence clusters. A further reported finding was that TCR beta sequences accurately predicted the HLA-A and HLA-B alleles for most subjects in the first cohort. The earlier analysis of approximately 560 of the donors excluded fewer than 20 rarely observed V segments, including chromosome 9 orphons, because counts were too low. The sequencing pipeline was judged likely to have produced a cluster of highly shared sequence variants as a technical artifact. The classifier was reported to diagnose cytomegalovirus status with high specificity and sensitivity in both the original cohort and the validation cohort. In vitro tests confirmed that a few of the cytomegalovirus-associated TCR beta chains recognize cytomegalovirus antigens. While some public TCRs were present in many individuals, most TCR sequences turned up only very rarely across donors. Linkage disequilibrium might explain the correlated functional status among segregating V segments, but an unknown experimental factor could not be excluded. Because HLA typing was unavailable for some donors at each locus, only the typed subset was used in association tests. The authors suggested that the approach could potentially be extended to other disease states and immunological phenotypes. The presence/absence analyses assumed that sequencing depth was roughly uniform across donors, and that assumption may not be true. The 87-base-pair reads could not distinguish some IMGT-functional V segments, including TRBV6-2 and TRBV6-3, so those segments were excluded. At a false discovery rate of 0.05, a later analysis linked 16,000 or so TCR beta sequences to specific HLA alleles. A later genetic analysis associated a missense DCLRE1C variant with V-gene and J-gene trimming of TCR beta chains, and an independent cohort replicated the association. Strong co-occurrence of HLA alleles, especially DR and DQ, made assigning TCR associations to individual alleles difficult.

Counted from cysteine to phenylalanine, this CDR3 has 15 amino acids. This entry keeps only the CDR3 DNA: 45 bases, framed from base 1. Per the germline V gene (reference sequence), SEHNR is the CDR1 and FQNEAQ is the CDR2. The sequence came from a male donor in good health and CMV-seropositive. Sequencing was done on a sample of PBMCs. This receptor chain uses TRBV7-9 and TRBJ1-2; no confident D gene assignment can be made. CDR3 loop: CSSSLGGIGVYGYTF. In nucleotide form, the sequence is TGTTCCAGCAGCTTGGGCGGTATCGGGGTATATGGCTACACCTTC.